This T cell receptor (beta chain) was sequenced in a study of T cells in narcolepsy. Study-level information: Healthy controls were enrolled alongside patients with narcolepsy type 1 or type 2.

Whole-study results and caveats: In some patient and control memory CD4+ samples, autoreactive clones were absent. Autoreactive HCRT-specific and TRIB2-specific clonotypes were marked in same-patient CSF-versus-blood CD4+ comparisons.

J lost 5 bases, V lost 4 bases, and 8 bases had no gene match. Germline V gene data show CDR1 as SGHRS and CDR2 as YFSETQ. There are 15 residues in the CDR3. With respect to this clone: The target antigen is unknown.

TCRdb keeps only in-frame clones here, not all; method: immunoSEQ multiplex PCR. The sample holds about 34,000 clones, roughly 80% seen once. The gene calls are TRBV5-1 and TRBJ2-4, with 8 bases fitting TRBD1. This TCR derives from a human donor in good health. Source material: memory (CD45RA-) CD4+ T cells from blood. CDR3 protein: CASSGGQGVENIQYF. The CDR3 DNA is TGCGCCAGCAGCGGTGGACAGGGAGTCGAAAACATTCAGTACTTC.